This TCR beta chain originates from a study of CD8 T cells in Susac syndrome (dated by TCRdb to about 2019). Regarding the study in general: Repertoire sequencing was used to test whether CD8+ T cell activation and differentiation in Susac syndrome was antigen driven.

High-throughput TCR beta sequencing profiled peripheral blood CD8+ and CD4+ T cells from healthy donors, Susac syndrome patients and multiple sclerosis patients. Healthy donors were included as age- and sex-matched controls. Bulk CD8+ and CD4+ T cells were purified by magnetic negative isolation, whereas CD8+ TEMRA cells were enriched by FACS. Blood was collected in EDTA tubes and processed within 24 hours, with PBMCs isolated through density gradient centrifugation. PBMCs intended for TCR sequencing were cryopreserved in liquid nitrogen and thawed later in a water bath at 37 degrees C. The sorted or isolated CD4+, CD8+ and CD8+ TEMRA cells had a purity of 90% or higher. The research as a whole found: The number of individuals in the TCR sequencing and HLA analysis was acknowledged as relatively small.

In this sample, this clonotype turned up once. This clone's antigen is unknown. It has no much larger one-base neighbor in the sample; base qualities were not kept. Just one read gives weak support. RNA was extracted with the RNeasy kit and roughly 0.45 to 1 ug was reverse transcribed using random hexamers. TCR beta CDR3 regions were amplified with the immunoSEQ multiplex PCR assay covering 54 Vbeta and 13 Jbeta segments. Bias from PCR amplification was corrected by using a synthetic template baseline for primer optimization and for computational correction. As for the authors' bioinformatics: Reads were annotated to V, D and J genes per IMGT and analyzed with immunoSEQ Analyzer, keeping only productive sequences. Clonality was calculated as one minus the Shannon entropy normalized by log2 of the number of productive unique sequences. Public and private clones were assessed among the 100 most prevalent clones of each patient and control. Clones were defined as Susac-specific if absent from the healthy and MS cohorts, from approximately 1,100 published viral clones and from other ImmuneACCESS disease sequences. TCRdb's own reprocessing of the public reads used fastp at Q25 and MiXCR and kept productive beta chains. Rows merge per CDR3 protein into single entries with the most common DNA and genes. For this entry, the V and J calls and clone size follow TCRdb and not the study's own pipeline. The sample table shows 160,000 or so distinct CDR3 sequences, and around 93% are seen once. The ten largest clones take up over 0.11% of the sample.

V gives up 5 bases and J gives up 6 bases, and the segment between their germline ends measures 13 bases. From a lookup of the germline V gene (reference sequence), CDR1 and CDR2 are GTSNPN and SVGIG. From cysteine to phenylalanine, the CDR3 is 13 amino acids long. Only the CDR3 part of the read is kept: 39 bases, read in frame from the first base. The sequence was obtained from a human donor in good health. The sample consisted of CD4+ T cells from PBMCs. Here the chain combines TRBV30 and TRBJ2-2; the D gene lacks a confident call. The nucleotides are TGTGCCTGGGGGTTCGAGCAGTCCGGGGAGCTGTTTTTT. This yields the protein CAWGFEQSGELFF. The CDR3 plus the reference TRBV30 and TRBJ2-2 genes for the other parts give the full variable domain: SQTIHQWPATLVQPVGSPLSLECTVEGTSNPNLYWYRQAAGRGLQLLFYSVGIGQISSEVPQNLSASRPQDRQFILSSKKLLLSDSGFYLCAWGFEQSGELFFGEGSRLTVL.